The rows below give T cell receptor beta chains drawn from one sample of a study of tumor-infiltrating lymphocytes in primary liver carcinoma. TCRdb re-called the multiplex PCR reads with MiXCR, one entry per CDR3 protein. The top ten clones hold more than 8% of a sample with approximately 99,000 distinct CDR3 sequences, about three quarters of them seen once. Sequencing was carried out using liver tumor tissue from sampling region 5. These receptors came from a woman aged 55-69 years with primary liver carcinoma and hepatitis B virus infection. Each CDR3 is given with its conserved first and last residue. Each record gives: CDR3 DNA, CDR3 protein, V gene, J gene, D gene, clone size. The D gene is left open where the match is weak. The listing skips clone size in some rows; elsewhere it reads once, few, many or a size class.

DNA: TGTGCCAGCAGTCCCTGGGACAGAAATTACAATGAGCAGTTCTTC
CDR3: CASSPWDRNYNEQFF
V: TRBV12-3/TRBV12-4
J: TRBJ2-1
D: TRBD1
size: many

DNA: TGTGACATCAGTGTGACAGAGACCTACGAGCAGTACTTC
CDR3: CDISVTETYEQYF
V: TRBV6-2/TRBV6-3
J: TRBJ2-7
D: -
size: -

DNA: TGTGCCAGCAGTTTACAACTAGTTCCCCCTTACGAGCAGTACTTC
CDR3: CASSLQLVPPYEQYF
V: TRBV28
J: TRBJ2-7
D: -
size: many

DNA: TGCGCCAGCAACTTCAGCGGGAGTAGAAATGAGCAGTTCTTC
CDR3: CASNFSGSRNEQFF
V: TRBV5-1
J: TRBJ2-1
D: TRBD2
size: -

DNA: TGTGCCTGGAGCATAGCCCAGTTACTGGCCGGGGAGCTGTTTTTT
CDR3: CAWSIAQLLAGELFF
V: TRBV30
J: TRBJ2-2
D: -
size: many

DNA: TGTGTCAACAGCTTAGTGTCAGAGGCGAGCACTGAAGCTTTCTTT
CDR3: CVNSLVSEASTEAFF
V: TRBV11-2
J: TRBJ1-1
D: -
size: -

DNA: TGTGCCAGCAGCAATCAACACCTCACTCTACAGGGGTACAATGTGCAGTTCTTC
CDR3: CASSNQHLTLQGYNVQFF
V: TRBV11-2
J: TRBJ2-1
D: TRBD1
size: -

DNA: TGTGCCAGCAGTACGCCGGGACAGGGTGCAAACATTCAGTACTTC
CDR3: CASSTPGQGANIQYF
V: TRBV28
J: TRBJ2-4
D: TRBD1
size: -

DNA: TGTGCCATCAGTTTAACAGACGGGGGGTCACCCCTCCACTTT
CDR3: CAISLTDGGSPLHF
V: TRBV12-3/TRBV12-4
J: TRBJ1-6
D: -
size: -

DNA: TGTGCCAGCAGTTTAGCGAGGACTAGCGGGAATGTGCAGTTCTTT
CDR3: CASSLARTSGNVQFF
V: TRBV12-3/TRBV12-4
J: TRBJ2-1
D: TRBD2
size: -

DNA: TGCAGCACCGAAAGAAGGGGGAATACCGGGGAGCTGTTTTTT
CDR3: CSTERRGNTGELFF
V: TRBV29-1
J: TRBJ2-2
D: -
size: -